Listed below are T cell receptor beta chains from one sample, sequenced in a study of blood T cells in healthy people across ages. TCRdb re-called the 5' RACE reads through MiXCR, storing one row per CDR3 protein. The sample lists more than 1.4 million distinct CDR3 sequences, roughly 40% occurring once. The sequencing sample was made of blood. Receptors originate from a woman aged 18-29 years in good health. The CDR3 runs from the conserved cysteine through the conserved F or W. A D gene is named only where the DNA matches it firmly. The size entry is marked missing in some rows and otherwise reads once, few, many or a size class.

v_gene,j_gene,d_gene,abundance,CDR3aa,CDR3nt
TRBV27,TRBJ2-7,.,.,CASSLRDGLEQYF,TGTGCCAGCAGTTTGCGGGACGGCTTGGAGCAGTACTTC
TRBV6-1,TRBJ1-5,.,.,CASSSHQQEPQHF,TGTGCCAGCAGTTCCCATCAGCAGGAGCCCCAGCATTTT
TRBV5-6,TRBJ1-2,.,.,CASSRRGVDYGYTF,TGTGCCAGCAGCCGACGGGGCGTCGACTATGGCTACACCTTC
TRBV6-7,TRBJ2-7,.,.,CAREVVSYEQYF,TGTGCCCGAGAAGTGGTTAGCTACGAGCAGTACTTC
TRBV15,TRBJ1-4,.,.,CATSRDGVLGNEKLFF,TGTGCCACCAGCAGAGACGGGGTCTTGGGAAATGAAAAACTGTTTTTT
TRBV6-2/TRBV6-3,TRBJ2-5,TRBD1,.,CANSPGQRQETQYF,TGTGCCAACAGTCCGGGACAGAGACAAGAGACCCAGTACTTC
TRBV20-1,TRBJ2-3,TRBD1,few,CSASPGQVADTQYF,TGCAGTGCTAGTCCGGGACAGGTAGCAGATACGCAGTATTTT
TRBV24-1,TRBJ2-7,.,few,CATSDAGTYEQYF,TGTGCCACCAGTGACGCGGGAACCTACGAGCAGTACTTC
TRBV29-1,TRBJ2-5,TRBD2,.,CSLGLAKETQYF,TGCAGCTTGGGACTAGCCAAGGAGACCCAGTACTTC
TRBV4-1,TRBJ2-5,.,.,CASSQTGAPSETQYF,TGCGCCAGCAGCCAAACAGGAGCGCCCTCGGAGACCCAGTACTTC
TRBV27,TRBJ2-1,TRBD2,few,CASSWGRAQGNEQFF,TGTGCCAGCAGTTGGGGGAGGGCGCAGGGCAATGAGCAGTTCTTC
TRBV12-3/TRBV12-4,TRBJ1-2,.,once,CASSPGWQGNYGYTF,TGTGCCAGCAGCCCTGGCTGGCAGGGTAACTATGGCTACACCTTC
TRBV29-1,TRBJ2-7,TRBD1,few,CSVSQGAKNEQYF,TGCAGCGTCTCTCAGGGGGCAAAAAACGAGCAGTACTTC
TRBV29-1,TRBJ1-1,TRBD1,.,CSVDMGQGAFF,TGCAGCGTTGATATGGGACAGGGGGCTTTCTTT